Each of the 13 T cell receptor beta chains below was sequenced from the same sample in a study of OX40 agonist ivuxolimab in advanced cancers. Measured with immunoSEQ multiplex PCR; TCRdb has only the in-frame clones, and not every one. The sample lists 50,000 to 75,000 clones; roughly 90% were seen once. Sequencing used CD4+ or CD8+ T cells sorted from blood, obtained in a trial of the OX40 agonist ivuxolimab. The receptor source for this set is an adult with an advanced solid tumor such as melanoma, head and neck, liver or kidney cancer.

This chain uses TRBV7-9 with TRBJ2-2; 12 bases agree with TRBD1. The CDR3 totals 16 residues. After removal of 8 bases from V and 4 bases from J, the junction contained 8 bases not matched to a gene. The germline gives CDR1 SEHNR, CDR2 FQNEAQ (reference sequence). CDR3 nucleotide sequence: TGTGCCAGCCCTCAGGGACAGGGGGCGGGCACCGGGGAGCTGTTTTTT. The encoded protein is CASPQGQGAGTGELFF.

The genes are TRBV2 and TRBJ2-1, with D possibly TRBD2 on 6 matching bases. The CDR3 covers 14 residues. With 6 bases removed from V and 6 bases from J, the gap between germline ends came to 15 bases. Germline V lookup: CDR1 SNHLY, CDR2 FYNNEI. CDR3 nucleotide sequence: TGTGCCAGCAGGGGTGGGACTCTTTCCAATGAGCAGTTCTTC. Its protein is CASRGGTLSNEQFF.

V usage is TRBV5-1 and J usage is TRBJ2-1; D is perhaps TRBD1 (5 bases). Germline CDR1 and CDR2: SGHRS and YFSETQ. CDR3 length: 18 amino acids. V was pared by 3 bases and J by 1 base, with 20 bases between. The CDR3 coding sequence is TGCGCCAGCAGCTCACTGGGGCAGGACCGAAGATCCTACAATGAGCAGTTCTTC. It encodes CASSSLGQDRRSYNEQFF.

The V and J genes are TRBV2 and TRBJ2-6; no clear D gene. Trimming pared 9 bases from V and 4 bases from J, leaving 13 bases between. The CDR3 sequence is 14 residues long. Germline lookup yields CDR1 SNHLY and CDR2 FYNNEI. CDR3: CASYWLAGANVLTF. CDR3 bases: TGTGCCAGTTACTGGTTAGCCGGGGCCAACGTCCTGACTTTC.

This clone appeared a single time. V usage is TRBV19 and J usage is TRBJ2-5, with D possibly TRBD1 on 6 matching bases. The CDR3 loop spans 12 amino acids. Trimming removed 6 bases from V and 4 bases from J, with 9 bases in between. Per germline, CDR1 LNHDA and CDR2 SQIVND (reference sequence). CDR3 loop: CASRGQPETQYF. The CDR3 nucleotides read TGTGCCAGTAGAGGACAGCCAGAGACCCAGTACTTC. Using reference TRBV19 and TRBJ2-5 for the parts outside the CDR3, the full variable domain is DGGITQSPKYLFRKEGQNVTLSCEQNLNHDAMYWYRQDPGQGLRLIYYSQIVNDFQKGDIAEGYSVSREKKESFPLTVTSAQKNPTAFYLCASRGQPETQYFGPGTRLLVL.

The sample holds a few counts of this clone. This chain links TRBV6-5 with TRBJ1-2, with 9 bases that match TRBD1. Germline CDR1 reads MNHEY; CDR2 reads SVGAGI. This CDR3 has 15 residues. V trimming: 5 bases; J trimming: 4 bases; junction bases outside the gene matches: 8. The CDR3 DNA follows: TGTGCCAGCAGTCATCGGGACAGGGTAGCCTATGGCTACACCTTC. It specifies CASSHRDRVAYGYTF.

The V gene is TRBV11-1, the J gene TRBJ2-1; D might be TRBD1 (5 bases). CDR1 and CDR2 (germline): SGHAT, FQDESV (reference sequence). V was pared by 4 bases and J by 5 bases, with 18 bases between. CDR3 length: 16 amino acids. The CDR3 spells CASSSPARVGHNEQFF. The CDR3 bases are TGTGCCAGCAGCTCCCCGGCTAGGGTGGGGCACAATGAGCAGTTCTTC.

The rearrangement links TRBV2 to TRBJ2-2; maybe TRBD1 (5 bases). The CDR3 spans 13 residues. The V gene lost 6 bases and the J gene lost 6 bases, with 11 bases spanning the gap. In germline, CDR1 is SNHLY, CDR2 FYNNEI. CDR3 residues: CASSRQGAGELFF. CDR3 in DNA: TGTGCCAGCAGCAGACAAGGGGCCGGGGAGCTGTTTTTT.

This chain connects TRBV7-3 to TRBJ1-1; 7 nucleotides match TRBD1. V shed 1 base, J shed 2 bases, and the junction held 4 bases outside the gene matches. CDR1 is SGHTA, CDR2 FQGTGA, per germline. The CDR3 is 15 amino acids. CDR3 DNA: TGTGCCAGCAGCTTAAATCAGGGGGGCAACACTGAAGCTTTCTTT. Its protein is CASSLNQGGNTEAFF.

Here the CDR3 reads CASSSLSGPNTGELFF. The CDR3 nucleotides are TGTGCCAGCAGCTCCCTCAGCGGACCGAACACCGGGGAGCTGTTTTTT. This chain links TRBV11-2 with TRBJ2-2, with D possibly matching TRBD2 (5 bases). This CDR3 has 16 amino acids. The germline V gene has CDR1 SGHAT and CDR2 FQNNGV. V gave up 4 bases and J gave up 0 bases, with 12 bases separating them.

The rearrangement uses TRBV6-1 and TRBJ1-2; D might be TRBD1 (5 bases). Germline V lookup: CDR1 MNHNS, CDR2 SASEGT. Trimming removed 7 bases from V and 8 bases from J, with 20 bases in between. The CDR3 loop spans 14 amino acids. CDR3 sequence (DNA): TGTGCCAGCACCCGTTTTGGAGGGGTAAACGGCTACACCTTC. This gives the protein CASTRFGGVNGYTF.

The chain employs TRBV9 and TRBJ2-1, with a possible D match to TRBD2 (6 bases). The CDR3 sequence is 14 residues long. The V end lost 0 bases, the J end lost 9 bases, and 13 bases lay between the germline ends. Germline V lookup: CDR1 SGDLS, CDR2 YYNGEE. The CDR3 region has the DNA TGTGCCAGCAGCGTAGTAGAACTAGCTCTTGAGCAGTTCTTC. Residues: CASSVVELALEQFF. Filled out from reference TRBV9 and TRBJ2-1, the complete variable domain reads DSGVTQTPKHLITATGQRVTLRCSPRSGDLSVYWYQQSLDQGLQFLIQYYNGEERAKGNILERFSAQQFPDLHSELNLSSLELGDSALYFCASSVVELALEQFFGPGTRLTVL.

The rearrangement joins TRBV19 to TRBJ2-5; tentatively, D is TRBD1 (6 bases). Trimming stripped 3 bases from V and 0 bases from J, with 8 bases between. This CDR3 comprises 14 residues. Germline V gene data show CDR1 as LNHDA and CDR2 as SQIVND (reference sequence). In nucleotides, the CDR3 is TGTGCCAGTAGTATGGGGGCGTACCAAGAGACCCAGTACTTC. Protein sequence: CASSMGAYQETQYF.